This record concerns one TCR beta chain sequence. CDR1 SGHTA and CDR2 FQGNSA come from the germline V gene. The length of the CDR3 is 14 residues. Trimming shortened V by 6 bases and J by 5 bases, and 16 bases separated the two germline ends. The sample is drawn from a study of blood T cell repertoires in COVID-19. Using immunoSEQ multiplex PCR, the repertoire was profiled, and TCRdb retains in-frame clones only, with some absent. The profile covers 250,000 to 350,000 clones, with 92% appearing a single time and around 18% taken by the ten largest. Material for sequencing was PBMCs or T cells enriched from blood (not recorded which). This clonotype originated in a woman in her 30s who had recovered from COVID-19. The chain recombines TRBV7-2 with TRBJ2-5; D ambiguous. Here the CDR3 DNA reads TGTGCCAGCAGTTTAAACGGGTTTGGGGAGACCCAGTACTTC. Protein sequence: CASSLNGFGETQYF.